This TCR beta chain was recovered during a study of technical replicates of blood from a handful of donors. Some clones are missing from TCRdb's copy, which holds only in-frame ones; the method was immunoSEQ multiplex PCR. The data contain tens of thousands of clones, 90% to 95% of them seen just once; the ten biggest clones take up approximately 0.2%. Sequenced: T cells isolated from PBMCs. This clonotype originated in a human donor in good health.

The CDR3 sequence is CASSLLSGRLEKLFF. CDR3 DNA: TGTGCCAGCAGCTTACTGTCAGGGAGGCTTGAAAAACTGTTTTTT. V gene TRBV7-6 combines with J gene TRBJ1-4; D perhaps matches TRBD1 (5 bases). The CDR3 runs to 15 residues. The germline V and J ends were trimmed by 2 bases and 7 bases, with 14 bases remaining between them. Germline-derived CDR1 and CDR2 are SGHVS and FNYEAQ.